The 32 T cell receptor beta chains given below trace back to one sample, sequenced in a study of T cell responses to AZD1222 COVID-19 vaccine. Sequenced by immunoSEQ multiplex PCR; TCRdb stores in-frame clones only, minus some. The sample holds about 110,000 clones, around 95% seen once. The material sequenced was peripheral blood, taken on day 0 of AZD1222 vaccination. The receptors were gathered from an adult in good health.

To note about this clone: The junction departs from the called germline gene at one end, perhaps through a read error. The CDR3 DNA sequence: TGCACTAGCGGGGGGGAAGGGAGCACAGATACGCAGTATTTT. This sequence encodes CTSGGEGSTDTQYF. This sequence joins TRBV5-4 and TRBJ2-3, with 13 bases lining up with TRBD2. This CDR3 has 14 amino acids. CDR1 SGHNT and CDR2 YYREEE come from the germline V gene (reference sequence).

The rearrangement joins TRBV6-6 to TRBJ2-1, with 10 bases that match TRBD2. CDR1 is MNHNY and CDR2 is SVGAGI in the germline V gene (reference sequence). Germline trimming cut 8 bases from V and 3 bases from J; bases unmatched to any gene: 7. This CDR3 has 15 amino acids. The CDR3 is CASYTLAGDYNEQFF. Written as DNA, the CDR3 is TGTGCCAGCTATACCCTAGCGGGAGACTACAATGAGCAGTTCTTC.

CDR3 nucleotides: TGTGCCAGCGGTTACAGGCCAGAGACCCAGTACTTC. This translates into CASGYRPETQYF. This sequence joins TRBV25-1 and TRBJ2-5; weak D call: TRBD1 (5 bases). CDR1 MGHDK and CDR2 SYGVNS come from the germline V gene. The V end was cut by 8 bases, the J end by 4 bases, with 11 bases between. The CDR3 contains 12 residues.

The V and J genes are TRBV30 and TRBJ1-6; tentatively, D is TRBD1 (5 bases). Per the germline V gene, CDR1 is GTSNPN and CDR2 is SVGIG (reference sequence). The CDR3 is made up of 13 amino acids. Trimming cost V 4 bases and J 13 bases, with 17 bases left between them. CDR3 region: CAWTAWGYDPLHF. CDR3 sequence (DNA): TGTGCCTGGACCGCTTGGGGGTATGATCCCCTCCACTTT.

The chain has TRBV28 and TRBJ1-1, with a tentative D call TRBD1 (6 bases). V lost 11 bases and J 4 bases, leaving 14 bases between the germline ends. CDR1 is MDHEN and CDR2 is SYDVKM in the germline V gene. This CDR3 has 12 residues. CDR3 loop: CAAGGAVTEAFF. In DNA form, the CDR3 reads TGTGCCGCTGGGGGGGCGGTCACTGAAGCTTTCTTT. Full variable domain (rest looked up from reference TRBV28 and TRBJ1-1): DVKVTQSSRYLVKRTGEKVFLECVQDMDHENMFWYRQDPGLGLRLIYFSYDVKMKEKGDIPEGYSVSREKKERFSLILESASTNQTSMYLCAAGGAVTEAFFGQGTRLTVV.

The V gene is TRBV9, the J gene TRBJ2-7; D might be TRBD1 (7 bases). In germline, CDR1 is SGDLS, CDR2 YYNGEE. Trimming removed 4 bases at V and 3 bases at J, with 11 bases between. The CDR3 covers 13 residues. CDR3 residues: CASSPGDSYEQYF. The CDR3 DNA reads TGTGCCAGCAGCCCGGGGGACAGCTACGAGCAGTACTTC. Complete variable domain (other parts from reference TRBV9 and TRBJ2-7): DSGVTQTPKHLITATGQRVTLRCSPRSGDLSVYWYQQSLDQGLQFLIQYYNGEERAKGNILERFSAQQFPDLHSELNLSSLELGDSALYFCASSPGDSYEQYFGPGTRLTVT.

The chain joins TRBV6-6 to TRBJ1-1; D is ambiguous. V lost 9 bases, J lost 3 bases, and 17 bases lay in between. This CDR3 region has 14 residues. Germline CDR1 and CDR2: MNHNY and SVGAGI (reference sequence). Here the CDR3 DNA reads TGTGCCAGTACTAGGGTATCCCAGGACACTGAAGCTTTCTTT. It codes for CASTRVSQDTEAFF.

This chain uses TRBV11-3 with TRBJ2-2, with 10 bases matching TRBD2. V was pared by 5 bases and J by 6 bases, with 3 bases of the junction left unmatched. Germline assignment: CDR1 SGHNT and CDR2 YENEEA. The CDR3 consists of 14 residues. The CDR3 sequence is CASSQGLAAGELFF. Here the CDR3 DNA reads TGTGCCAGCAGCCAAGGACTAGCGGCCGGGGAGCTGTTTTTT.

CDR3 protein: CASSMTGQGSEQFF. The CDR3 DNA is TGTGCCAGCAGCATGACGGGACAGGGAAGTGAGCAGTTCTTC. The chain couples TRBV2 to TRBJ2-1; 9 positions match TRBD1. Germline V gene sequence: CDR1 SNHLY, CDR2 FYNNEI. This CDR3 comprises 14 residues. J lost 9 bases, V lost 6 bases, and 9 bases had no gene match.

V and J are TRBV15 and TRBJ2-1; 13 nucleotides align to TRBD2. From germline, CDR1 is LNHNV and CDR2 YYDKDF (reference sequence). V trimming: 5 bases; J trimming: 1 base; junction bases outside the gene matches: 14. The CDR3 has 20 residues. The CDR3: CATSGGTSGIGAMSYNEQFF. Written as DNA, the CDR3 is TGTGCCACCAGCGGTGGGACTAGCGGGATAGGGGCGATGTCCTACAATGAGCAGTTCTTC.

The chain couples TRBV2 to TRBJ2-7; TRBD1 agrees at 9 bases. The V segment lost 4 bases and the J segment 5 bases; nucleotides outside the gene matches: 3. The germline V gene encodes CDR1 SNHLY and CDR2 FYNNEI. The CDR3 is 13 residues long. CDR3 protein: CASSVGTGNEQYF. In nucleotides, the CDR3 is TGTGCCAGCAGTGTCGGGACAGGGAACGAGCAGTACTTC.

This sequence joins TRBV6-6 and TRBJ2-5, with D hard to call. The V end lost 7 bases, the J end lost 1 base, and 16 bases lay between the germline ends. The CDR3 contains 15 residues. CDR1 and CDR2 (germline): MNHNY, SVGAGI (reference sequence). The CDR3, as DNA: TGTGCCAGCACCGACCCCCCGGGCGGCCAAGAGACCCAGTACTTC. Translating gives CASTDPPGGQETQYF.

The rearrangement uses TRBV18 and TRBJ2-7; D call uncertain. The CDR3 loop spans 15 amino acids. Trimming removed 3 bases at V and 6 bases at J, with 18 bases between. Looked up from germline, CDR1 is KGHSH and CDR2 is LQKENI. The DNA of the CDR3 is TGTGCCAGCTCACCGAACCAGGAGACCTATTCCGAGCAGTACTTC. Translating gives CASSPNQETYSEQYF. Full variable domain (remainder filled in from reference TRBV18 and TRBJ2-7): NAGVMQNPRHLVRRRGQEARLRCSPMKGHSHVYWYRQLPEEGLKFMVYLQKENIIDESGMPKERFSAEFPKEGPSILRIQQVVRGDSAAYFCASSPNQETYSEQYFGPGTRLTVT.

The rearrangement joins TRBV7-2 to TRBJ2-2; D unresolved. Trimming shortened V by 1 base and J by 3 bases, and 6 bases separated the two germline ends. This CDR3 is 14 amino acids long. The germline CDR1 and CDR2 sequences are SGHTA and FQGNSA. CDR3 sequence: CASSLGLHTGELFF. The CDR3 region has the DNA TGTGCCAGCAGCTTAGGACTTCACACCGGGGAGCTGTTTTTT.

The CDR3 sequence is CASSLKNRGREETQYF. For the CDR3, the DNA is TGTGCCAGCAGCTTGAAGAACCGGGGCAGGGAAGAGACCCAGTACTTC. The J gene is TRBJ2-5, the V gene TRBV5-4; either TRBD1 or TRBD2 may supply D (5 bases each). In germline, CDR1 is SGHNT, CDR2 YYREEE (reference sequence). This CDR3 comprises 16 residues. Trimming pared 1 base from V and 3 bases from J, leaving 16 bases between.

The chain has TRBV28 and TRBJ2-1; 11 bases are shared with TRBD2. CDR3 length: 15 amino acids. Germline CDR1 is MDHEN and CDR2 is SYDVKM. With V trimmed by 7 bases and J by 8 bases, 10 bases remained unmatched. CDR3 sequence: CASITSGRGIDEQFF. The DNA for the CDR3 is TGTGCCAGCATCACTAGCGGGAGAGGTATAGATGAGCAGTTCTTC.

The rearrangement uses TRBV28 and TRBJ1-5; 11 bases match TRBD1. Germline CDR1 is MDHEN and CDR2 is SYDVKM. The CDR3 is made up of 14 amino acids. The J segment lost 6 bases and the V segment lost 6 bases, leaving 4 bases of the junction unmatched. This CDR3 is CASRRTGGTQPQHF. CDR3 sequence (DNA): TGTGCCAGCAGGCGGACAGGGGGCACTCAGCCCCAGCATTTT.

This rearrangement joins TRBV28 to TRBJ2-1; TRBD1 is a possible D gene (6 bases). The CDR3 is 14 residues long. CDR1 and CDR2 (germline): MDHEN, SYDVKM. Trimming stripped 6 bases from V and 0 bases from J, with 9 bases between. CDR3 in DNA: TGTGCCAGCAGAGGACAGAGCTCCTACAATGAGCAGTTCTTC. It specifies CASRGQSSYNEQFF.

This chain joins TRBV5-1 and TRBJ1-1; 9 positions agree with TRBD1. CDR1 SGHRS and CDR2 YFSETQ come from the germline V gene. CDR3 size: 18 residues. V lost 4 bases, J lost 4 bases, and 17 bases stayed unmatched. For the CDR3, the DNA is TGCGCCAGCAGCCTTTCCGGGACAGGGAATAGGCCAGGCACTGAAGCTTTCTTT. Its translation is CASSLSGTGNRPGTEAFF.

The chain couples TRBV19 to TRBJ1-1; 12 nucleotides line up with TRBD1. With V trimmed by 4 bases and J by 10 bases, 10 bases remained unmatched. CDR1 LNHDA and CDR2 SQIVND come from the germline V gene (reference sequence). The CDR3 runs 15 residues. The CDR3 here is CASSTGTGGFEPAFF. In DNA, the CDR3 is TGTGCCAGTAGTACCGGGACAGGGGGCTTCGAGCCAGCTTTCTTT.

The rearrangement uses TRBV20-1 and TRBJ1-1, with D unresolved. V was shortened by 6 bases and J by 1 base, with 6 bases between the two germline ends. Germline V gene lookup returns CDR1 DFQATT and CDR2 SNEGSKA (reference sequence). The CDR3 has 11 amino acids. CDR3 region: CSADENTEAFF. The DNA for the CDR3 is TGCAGTGCCGACGAGAACACTGAAGCTTTCTTT.

This chain connects TRBV27 to TRBJ1-1, with D tentatively TRBD1 (6 bases). Germline-derived CDR1 and CDR2 are MNHEY and SMNVEV (reference sequence). V dropped 6 bases and J dropped 2 bases, with 13 bases sitting between them. The CDR3 consists of 14 residues. The CDR3 spells CASSPTGTNTEAFF. In DNA form, the CDR3 reads TGTGCCAGCAGCCCAACAGGGACCAACACTGAAGCTTTCTTT.

The chain is built from TRBV4-1 and TRBJ1-2; 7 positions match TRBD1. CDR1 and CDR2 (germline): MGHRA, YSYEKL. This CDR3 is 15 amino acids long. The J segment lost 1 base and the V segment lost 6 bases, leaving 8 bases of the junction unmatched. The CDR3: CASRLTGTDNYGYTF. In DNA, the CDR3 is TGCGCCAGCAGACTTACCGGGACAGATAACTATGGCTACACCTTC.

The J gene is TRBJ2-3, the V gene TRBV12-5; possible D gene TRBD2, 5 bases. Trimming cost V 3 bases and J 15 bases, with 19 bases left between them. The CDR3 runs 13 residues. CDR1 and CDR2 from the germline V gene are LGHNT and FRNRAP. CDR3 DNA: TGTGCTAGTGGTTTCCGGACCGGGGTTGAGTTATATTTT. It specifies CASGFRTGVELYF.

The chain combines TRBV7-3 with TRBJ1-5, with D possibly TRBD1 on 5 matching bases. Germline CDR1 reads SGHTA; CDR2 reads FQGTGA. V was trimmed by 3 bases and J by 5 bases, leaving 8 bases between them. The CDR3 spans 13 residues. As DNA, the CDR3 is TGTGCCAGCAGCTTGGGGCGGGATCAGCCCCAGCATTTT. This gives the protein CASSLGRDQPQHF. The full variable domain, its missing parts supplied by reference TRBV7-3 and TRBJ1-5, is GAGVSQTPSNKVTEKGKYVELRCDPISGHTALYWYRQSLGQGPEFLIYFQGTGAADDSGLPNDRFFAVRPEGSVSTLKIQRTERGDSAVYLCASSLGRDQPQHFGDGTRLSIL.

The chain recombines TRBV5-1 with TRBJ1-1; D call uncertain. This CDR3 contains 13 residues. Germline loops: CDR1 SGHRS, CDR2 YFSETQ. Trimming removed 0 bases from V and 3 bases from J, with 6 bases in between. CDR3 sequence (DNA): TGCGCCAGCAGCTTGGCCCGGGACACTGAAGCTTTCTTT. It translates to CASSLARDTEAFF.

The J gene is TRBJ2-5, the V gene TRBV5-1; the D gene could be TRBD1 or TRBD2 (5 bases each). The CDR3 extends over 16 amino acids. V gave up 0 bases and J gave up 1 base, with 13 bases separating them. Germline assignment: CDR1 SGHRS and CDR2 YFSETQ. CDR3 amino acids: CASSLAAGTGQETQYF. Written as DNA, the CDR3 is TGCGCCAGCAGCTTGGCCGCAGGGACGGGCCAAGAGACCCAGTACTTC.

The chain is built from TRBV28 and TRBJ2-7, with D perhaps TRBD1 or TRBD2 (5 bases each). Germline V gene sequence: CDR1 MDHEN, CDR2 SYDVKM. This CDR3 is 15 amino acids long. Between the trimmed V and J ends, which lost 5 bases and 4 bases, there was a span of 18 bases. CDR3 loop: CASSTDSARGYEQYF. The CDR3 region has the DNA TGTGCCAGCAGTACAGACAGTGCTCGGGGTTACGAGCAGTACTTC.

V and J are TRBV6-6 and TRBJ2-1; D is undetermined. This CDR3 is 13 amino acids long. The germline V and J ends were trimmed by 0 bases and 5 bases, with 5 bases remaining between them. Germline CDR1 reads MNHNY; CDR2 reads SVGAGI (reference sequence). The CDR3 DNA reads TGTGCCAGCAGTTACTCGCCCGACAATGAGCAGTTCTTC. The encoded protein is CASSYSPDNEQFF.

J is TRBJ1-6 and V is TRBV28; D gene unclear. Germline V lookup: CDR1 MDHEN, CDR2 SYDVKM. Trimming removed 7 bases at V and 0 bases at J, with 7 bases between. The CDR3 is made up of 14 amino acids. CDR3 sequence (DNA): TGTGCCAGCAAGAAGGGCTCCTATAATTCACCCCTCCACTTT. Translated: CASKKGSYNSPLHF.

The count of this clone is one. The CDR3 reads CASIQQTGGDEKLFF. The DNA for the CDR3 is TGTGCCAGCATCCAACAGACAGGGGGTGATGAAAAACTGTTTTTT. J is TRBJ1-4 and V is TRBV2; 9 bases line up with TRBD1. Germline CDR1 is SNHLY and CDR2 is FYNNEI. After removal of 7 bases from V and 6 bases from J, the junction contained 9 bases not matched to a gene. This CDR3 is 15 amino acids long.

The genes are TRBV5-5 and TRBJ1-1, with a tentative D call TRBD1 (5 bases). From germline, CDR1 is SGHKS and CDR2 YYEKEE (reference sequence). This CDR3 region has 14 residues. V was clipped by 2 bases and J by 4 bases, with 12 bases between them. The CDR3 DNA is TGTGCCAGCAGCTTAGGACGGCAGGGCACTGAAGCTTTCTTT. This sequence encodes CASSLGRQGTEAFF.